This T cell receptor beta chain was observed in a study of cytomegalovirus exposure and HLA in healthy donors. Study results and limitations: In a later analysis, V- and J-gene trimming of beta chains associated with a DCLRE1C missense variant, replicated independently. The study recorded fewer than 200 TCR beta chains that were cytomegalovirus-associated. According to a later analysis, most TCR beta chains associated with CMV appeared HLA-restricted.

The PCR had 60 Vbeta and 13 Jbeta primers. Sequenced by immunoSEQ multiplex PCR; TCRdb stores in-frame clones only, minus some. The sample contains some 150,000 clones, about 80% of which appear only once. In germline, CDR1 is MGHDK, CDR2 SYGVNS. This CDR3 region has 11 residues. The germline V and J ends were trimmed by 8 bases and 7 bases, with 10 bases remaining between them. The count of this clone is one. Antigen unknown. The chain joins TRBV25-1 to TRBJ2-3, with D tentatively TRBD2 (7 bases). This receptor was taken from a man aged 18 to 35 in good health and CMV-seropositive. The sequenced sample consisted of PBMCs. CDR3 amino acids: CASGGANTQYF. In nucleotides, the CDR3 is TGTGCCAGCGGGGGGGCAAATACGCAGTATTTT.